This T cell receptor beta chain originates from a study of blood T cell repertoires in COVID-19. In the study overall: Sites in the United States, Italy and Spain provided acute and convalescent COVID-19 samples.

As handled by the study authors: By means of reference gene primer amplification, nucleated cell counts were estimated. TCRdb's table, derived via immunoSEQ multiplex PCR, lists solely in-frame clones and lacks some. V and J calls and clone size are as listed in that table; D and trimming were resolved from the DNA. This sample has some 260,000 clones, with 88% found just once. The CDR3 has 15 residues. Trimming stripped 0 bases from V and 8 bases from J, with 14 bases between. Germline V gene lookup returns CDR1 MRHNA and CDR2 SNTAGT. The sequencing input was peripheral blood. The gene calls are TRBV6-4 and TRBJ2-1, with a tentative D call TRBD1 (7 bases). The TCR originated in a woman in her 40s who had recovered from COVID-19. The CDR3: CASSDSAGGLDEQFF. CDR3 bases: TGTGCCAGCAGTGACTCGGCAGGGGGGTTGGATGAGCAGTTCTTC.